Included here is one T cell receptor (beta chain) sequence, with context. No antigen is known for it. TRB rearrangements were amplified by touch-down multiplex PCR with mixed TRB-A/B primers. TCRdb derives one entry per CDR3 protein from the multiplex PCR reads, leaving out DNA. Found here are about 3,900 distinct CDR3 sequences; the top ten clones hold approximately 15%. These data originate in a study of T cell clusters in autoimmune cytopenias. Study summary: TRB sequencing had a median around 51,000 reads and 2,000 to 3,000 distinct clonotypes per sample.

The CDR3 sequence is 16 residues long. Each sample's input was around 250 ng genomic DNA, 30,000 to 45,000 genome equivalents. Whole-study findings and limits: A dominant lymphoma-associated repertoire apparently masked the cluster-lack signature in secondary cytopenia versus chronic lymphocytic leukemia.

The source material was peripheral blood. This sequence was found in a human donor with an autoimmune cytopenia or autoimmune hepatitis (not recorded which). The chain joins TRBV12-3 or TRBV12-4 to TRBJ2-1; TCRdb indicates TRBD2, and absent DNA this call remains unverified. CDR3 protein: CASSPFAGGSYNEQFF.